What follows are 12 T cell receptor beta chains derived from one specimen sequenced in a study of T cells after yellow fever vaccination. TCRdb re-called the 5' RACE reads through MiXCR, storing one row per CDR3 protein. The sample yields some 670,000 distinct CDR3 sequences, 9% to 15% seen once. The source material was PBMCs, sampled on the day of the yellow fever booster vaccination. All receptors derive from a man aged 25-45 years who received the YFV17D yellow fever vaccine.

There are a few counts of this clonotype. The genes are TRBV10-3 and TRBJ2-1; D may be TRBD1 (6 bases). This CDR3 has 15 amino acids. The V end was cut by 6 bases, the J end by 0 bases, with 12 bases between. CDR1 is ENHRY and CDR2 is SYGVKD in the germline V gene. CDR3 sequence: CAIRGGTSSYNEQFF. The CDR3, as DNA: TGTGCCATCAGAGGGGGAACCAGCTCCTACAATGAGCAGTTCTTC.

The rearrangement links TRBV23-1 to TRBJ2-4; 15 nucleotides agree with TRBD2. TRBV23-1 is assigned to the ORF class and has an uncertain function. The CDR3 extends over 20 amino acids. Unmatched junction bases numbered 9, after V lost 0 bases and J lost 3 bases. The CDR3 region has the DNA TGCGCCAGCAGTCAATCCTTAACGGGGACTAGCGGGAGGAGCAAAAACATTCAGTACTTC. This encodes CASSQSLTGTSGRSKNIQYF.

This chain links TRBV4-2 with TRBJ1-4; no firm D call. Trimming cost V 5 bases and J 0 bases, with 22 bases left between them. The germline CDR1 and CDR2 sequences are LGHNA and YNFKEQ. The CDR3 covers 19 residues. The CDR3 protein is CASSGPRAVIPATNEKLFF. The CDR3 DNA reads TGTGCCAGCAGCGGGCCCCGGGCAGTCATACCCGCAACTAATGAAAAACTGTTTTTT.

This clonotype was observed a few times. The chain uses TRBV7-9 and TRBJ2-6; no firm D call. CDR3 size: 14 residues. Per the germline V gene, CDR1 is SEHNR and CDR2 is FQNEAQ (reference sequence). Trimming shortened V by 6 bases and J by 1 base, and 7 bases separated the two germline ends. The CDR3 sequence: CASRVESGANVLTF. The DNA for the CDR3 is TGTGCCAGCAGGGTGGAGTCTGGGGCCAACGTCCTGACTTTC.

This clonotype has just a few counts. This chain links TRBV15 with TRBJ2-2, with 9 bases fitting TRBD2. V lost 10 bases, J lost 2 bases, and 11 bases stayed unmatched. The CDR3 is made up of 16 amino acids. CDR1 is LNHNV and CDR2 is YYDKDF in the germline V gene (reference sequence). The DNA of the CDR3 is TGTGCCATCCCGCGAGCTAGCGGGACAAACACCGGGGAGCTGTTTTTT. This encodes CAIPRASGTNTGELFF.

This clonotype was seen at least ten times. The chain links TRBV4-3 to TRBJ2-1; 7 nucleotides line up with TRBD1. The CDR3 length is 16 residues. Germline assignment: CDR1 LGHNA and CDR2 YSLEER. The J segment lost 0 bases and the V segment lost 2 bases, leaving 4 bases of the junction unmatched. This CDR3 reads CASSQPQGTSYNEQFF. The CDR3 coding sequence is TGCGCCAGCAGCCAACCACAGGGGACCTCCTACAATGAGCAGTTCTTC.

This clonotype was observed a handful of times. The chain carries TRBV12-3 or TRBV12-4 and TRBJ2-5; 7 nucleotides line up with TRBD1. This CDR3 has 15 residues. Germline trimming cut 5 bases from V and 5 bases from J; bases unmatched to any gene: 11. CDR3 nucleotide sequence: TGTGCCAGCAGTCCCCGGGACAGCCTTGCGGAGACCCAGTACTTC. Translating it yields CASSPRDSLAETQYF.

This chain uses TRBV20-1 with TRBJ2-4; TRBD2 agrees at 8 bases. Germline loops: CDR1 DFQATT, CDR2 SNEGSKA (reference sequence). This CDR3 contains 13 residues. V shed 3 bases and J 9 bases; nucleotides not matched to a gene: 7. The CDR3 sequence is CSASLRGVGIQYF. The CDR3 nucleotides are TGCAGTGCTAGTCTGCGGGGGGTTGGCATTCAGTACTTC.

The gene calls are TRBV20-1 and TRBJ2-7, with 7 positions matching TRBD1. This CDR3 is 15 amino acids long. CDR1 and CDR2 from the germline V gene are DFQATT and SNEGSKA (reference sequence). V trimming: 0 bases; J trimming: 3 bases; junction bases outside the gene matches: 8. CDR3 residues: CSAREGQGVNYEQYF. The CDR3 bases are TGCAGTGCTAGAGAAGGGCAGGGGGTGAACTACGAGCAGTACTTC.

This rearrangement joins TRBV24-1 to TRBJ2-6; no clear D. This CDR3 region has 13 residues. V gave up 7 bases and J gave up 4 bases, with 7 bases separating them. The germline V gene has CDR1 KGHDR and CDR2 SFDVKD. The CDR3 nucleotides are TGTGCCACCAGCAGAGCGGGGGCCAACGTCCTGACTTTC. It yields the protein CATSRAGANVLTF.

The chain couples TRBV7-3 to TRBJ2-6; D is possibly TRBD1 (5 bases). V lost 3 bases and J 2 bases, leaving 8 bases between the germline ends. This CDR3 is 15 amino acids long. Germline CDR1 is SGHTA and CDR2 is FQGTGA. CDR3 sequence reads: CASSFYRTGANVLTF. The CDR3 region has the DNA TGTGCCAGCAGCTTCTACAGGACTGGGGCCAACGTCCTGACTTTC.

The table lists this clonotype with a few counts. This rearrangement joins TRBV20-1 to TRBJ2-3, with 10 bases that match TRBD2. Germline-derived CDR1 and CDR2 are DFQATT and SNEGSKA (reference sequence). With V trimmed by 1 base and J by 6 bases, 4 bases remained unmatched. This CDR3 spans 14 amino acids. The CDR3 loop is CSARGTSGLDTQYF. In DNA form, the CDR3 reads TGCAGTGCTAGAGGGACTAGCGGTCTGGATACGCAGTATTTT.